A selection of T cell receptor beta chains follows, all from one sample in a study of T cells in Graves' hyperthyroidism and ophthalmopathy. TCRdb analysed the multiplex PCR reads with MiXCR anew, one entry per CDR3 protein. The sample consists of roughly 700,000 distinct CDR3 sequences, approximately 36% of them appearing once. What was sequenced was blood. The receptors here all came from a woman aged 40 to 49 with Graves' hyperthyroidism. Both conserved end residues are part of each CDR3. The D gene is left open where the match is weak. The size field is filled for only some rows; it gives once, few, many or a size class.

TRBV14	TRBD1	TRBJ2-7	many	CASSRQGAVSAYEQYF	TGTGCCAGCAGTAGACAGGGGGCCGTTTCGGCCTACGAGCAGTACTTC
TRBV2	-	TRBJ2-4	-	CASSEVWNIQYF	TGTGCCAGCAGTGAGGTTTGGAACATTCAGTACTTC
TRBV20-1	-	TRBJ2-7	once	CSATDREGSSYEQYF	TGCAGTGCTACCGACAGGGAGGGTTCCTCCTACGAGCAGTACTTC
TRBV12-3/TRBV12-4	-	TRBJ1-6	-	CASSLLGRENSPLHF	TGTGCCAGCAGTTTACTCGGCAGGGAGAATTCACCCCTCCACTTT
TRBV5-1	TRBD1	TRBJ1-2	few	CASSFLDRAYGYTF	TGCGCCAGCAGCTTTCTGGACAGGGCCTATGGCTACACCTTC
TRBV18	-	TRBJ2-7	many	CASSPYVRGPYEQYF	TGTGCCAGCTCACCGTACGTCAGGGGACCCTACGAGCAGTACTTC
TRBV7-2	-	TRBJ2-1	-	CASSLVMGSDEQFF	TGTGCCAGCAGCTTAGTTATGGGGTCGGATGAGCAGTTCTTC
TRBV15	-	TRBJ1-1	-	CARTRVTEAFF	TGTGCCAGGACTAGAGTCACTGAAGCTTTCTTT
TRBV6-6	-	TRBJ2-2	few	CASSYRVRGSGELFF	TGTGCCAGCAGTTACCGGGTCAGGGGATCCGGGGAGCTGTTTTTT
TRBV12-3/TRBV12-4	-	TRBJ1-5	many	CASSLGLWGNQPQHF	TGTGCCAGCAGCCTGGGGCTCTGGGGCAATCAGCCCCAGCATTTT
TRBV6-5	-	TRBJ1-1	-	CASSSVSPGNTEAFF	TGTGCCAGCAGTTCCGTTTCACCGGGGAACACTGAAGCTTTCTTT
TRBV7-8	TRBD2	TRBJ2-5	-	CASSLAAGEETQYF	TGCGCCAGCAGCTTGGCGGCGGGAGAAGAGACCCAGTACTTC
TRBV28	-	TRBJ2-7	-	CASSLYQQDEQYF	TGTGCCAGCAGTTTATATCAACAGGACGAGCAGTACTTC
TRBV7-2	TRBD1	TRBJ1-5	many	CASRQGAGNQPQHF	TGTGCCAGCCGCCAGGGGGCGGGCAATCAGCCCCAGCATTTT
TRBV5-8	-	TRBJ2-7	-	CASSLNRRWNEQYF	TGTGCCAGCAGCTTGAACAGAAGGTGGAACGAGCAGTACTTC
TRBV29-1	TRBD1	TRBJ2-7	-	CSVLTRDRNYEQYF	TGCAGCGTTTTAACCCGGGACAGGAACTACGAGCAGTACTTC
TRBV4-1	-	TRBJ1-3	-	CASSQDVSLNTIYF	TGCGCCAGCAGCCAAGATGTCAGTCTAAACACCATATATTTT
TRBV19	TRBD1	TRBJ2-7	-	CASSDGTVTYEQYF	TGTGCCAGTAGCGACGGGACAGTCACCTACGAGCAGTACTTC
TRBV5-1	-	TRBJ2-2	-	CASSLVYRVNTGELFF	TGTGCCAGCAGCTTAGTCTACAGGGTGAACACCGGGGAGCTGTTTTTT
TRBV6-5	-	TRBJ2-6	-	CASSYSPGVGANVLTF	TGTGCCAGCAGTTACTCTCCAGGGGTCGGGGCCAACGTCCTGACTTTC
TRBV2	TRBD1	TRBJ1-2	-	CASSAGGAFGYTF	TGTGCCAGCAGTGCAGGGGGGGCTTTCGGCTACACCTTC
TRBV7-2	TRBD1	TRBJ2-7	-	CASGTGQGLFYEQYF	TGTGCCAGCGGGACTGGACAGGGGTTATTCTACGAGCAGTACTTC
TRBV7-2	-	TRBJ2-2	few	CASSLVQGGGGELFF	TGTGCCAGCAGCTTAGTACAGGGAGGGGGCGGGGAGCTGTTTTTT
TRBV4-2	TRBD2	TRBJ2-5	many	CASSPGGGGRETQYF	TGTGCCAGCAGCCCCGGCGGGGGGGGGCGGGAGACCCAGTACTTC
TRBV10-3	TRBD1	TRBJ1-1	many	CAISERQGDTEAFF	TGTGCCATCAGTGAAAGACAGGGGGACACTGAAGCTTTCTTT
TRBV5-1	-	TRBJ2-2	few	CASSGAGTGELFF	TGTGCCAGCAGTGGGGCCGGCACCGGGGAGCTGTTTTTT
TRBV2	TRBD2	TRBJ2-7	few	CASSEPHFGGTSEQYF	TGTGCCAGCAGTGAACCCCATTTCGGGGGGACCTCCGAGCAGTACTTC
TRBV6-1	-	TRBJ1-4	-	CASSPRGGTNNEKLFF	TGTGCCAGCAGTCCCCGGGGGGGGACTAATAATGAAAAACTGTTTTTT
TRBV10-3	-	TRBJ1-2	many	CAIKDPSFGYTF	TGTGCCATCAAAGACCCAAGTTTTGGCTACACCTTC
TRBV6-6	TRBD1	TRBJ2-7	-	CVTSPDRGHEQYF	TGTGTCACCTCCCCGGACAGGGGCCACGAGCAGTACTTC
TRBV28	-	TRBJ1-5	-	CASSFYPRAGNQPQHF	TGTGCCAGCAGTTTCTATCCCAGGGCTGGCAATCAGCCCCAGCATTTT